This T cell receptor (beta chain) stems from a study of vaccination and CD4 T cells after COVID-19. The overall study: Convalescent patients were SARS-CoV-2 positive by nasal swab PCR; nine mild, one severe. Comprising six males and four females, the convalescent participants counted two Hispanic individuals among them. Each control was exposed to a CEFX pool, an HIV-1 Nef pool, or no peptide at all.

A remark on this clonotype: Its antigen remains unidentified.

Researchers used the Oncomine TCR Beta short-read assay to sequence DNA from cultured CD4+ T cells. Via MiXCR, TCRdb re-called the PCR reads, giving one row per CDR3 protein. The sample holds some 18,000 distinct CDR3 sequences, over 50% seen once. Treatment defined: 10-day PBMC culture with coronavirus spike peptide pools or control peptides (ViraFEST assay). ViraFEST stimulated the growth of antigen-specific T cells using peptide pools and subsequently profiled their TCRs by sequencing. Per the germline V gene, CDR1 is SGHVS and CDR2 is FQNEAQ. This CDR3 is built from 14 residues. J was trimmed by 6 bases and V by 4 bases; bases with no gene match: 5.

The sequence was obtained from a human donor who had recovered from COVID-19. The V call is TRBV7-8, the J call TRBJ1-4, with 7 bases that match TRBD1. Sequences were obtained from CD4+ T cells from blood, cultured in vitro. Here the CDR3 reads CASSSDRRYEKLFF. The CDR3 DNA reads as TGTGCCAGCAGCTCGGACAGGCGATATGAAAAACTGTTTTTT.